The T cell receptor (beta chain) under discussion was sequenced for a study of T cell responses to AZD1222 COVID-19 vaccine. Background on the study: Timing groups of about 4 and about 12 weeks for second doses were pooled. Study conclusions and caveats: In a largely white British group with more females than males, clonal diversity was possibly underestimated.

Here immunoSEQ multiplex PCR was the method, and the copy in TCRdb shows in-frame clones only, minus some. The data contain about 85,000 clones, roughly 89% of them singletons. In germline, CDR1 is MNHEY, CDR2 SMNVEV (reference sequence). The CDR3 has 13 residues. V lost 5 bases and J lost 5; bases outside the gene matches: 2. Concerning this clone itself: Its antigen is undetermined.

The chain links TRBV27 to TRBJ2-2; 7 positions match TRBD1. The source material was peripheral blood, sampled on day 0 of AZD1222 vaccination. The source is an adult in good health. CDR3 residues: CASSPQGTGELFF. The CDR3 DNA reads as TGTGCCAGCAGTCCACAGGGGACCGGGGAGCTGTTTTTT.